A single sample is the source of the 19 T cell receptor beta chains below, sequenced in a study of regulatory T cells in long-lasting Graves disease (dated by TCRdb to the early 2020s). The time point label here, explained by the study, means: newly diagnosed GD, antithyroid drugs for less than 3 months. For both TCR sequencing and RNA sequencing, RNA was extracted from PBMCs using TRIzol. Libraries were constructed by multiplex PCR. For sequencing, an Illumina HiSeq 4000 was employed. iRepertoire HTBI primers and Arm-PCR amplification of CDR3 regions were used to construct TCR beta libraries. TCRdb redid the processing of the public reads, applying fastp at Q25 and MiXCR, and retained in-frame beta chains. Each CDR3 protein gets just one entry, which takes the most common genes and DNA from the rows behind it. The sample data list about 620,000 distinct CDR3 sequences, and approximately 15% of these were observed just once. The biggest ten clones account for 15% to 20% of the sample.

These data also featured in a second study, about T cells in Graves' hyperthyroidism and ophthalmopathy.

This material consisted of peripheral blood mononuclear cells (PBMCs), taken at new diagnosis, from a patient treated with antithyroid drugs. All receptors come from a woman in her thirties with Graves disease. Donor details come from another sample of the same person, matched by shared clones.

The sample holds a few counts of this clonotype. The V and J genes are TRBV20-1 and TRBJ2-1; 7 bases are shared with TRBD2. This CDR3 has 14 residues. Trimming cost V 6 bases and J 0 bases; bases outside gene matches: 5. In germline, CDR1 is DFQATT, CDR2 SNEGSKA (reference sequence). CDR3 loop: CSAQGEGSYNEQFF. The CDR3 DNA reads as TGCAGTGCCCAAGGGGAGGGCTCCTACAATGAGCAGTTCTTC.

The chain combines TRBV18 with TRBJ2-5; D possibly matches TRBD1 or TRBD2 (5 bases each). V lost 1 base and J 5 bases, leaving 20 bases between the germline ends. CDR1 and CDR2 (germline): KGHSH, LQKENI. The CDR3 has 17 amino acids. CDR3 bases: TGTGCCAGCTCACCACTTACTGGGACCACTCAAGGGGAGACCCAGTACTTC. It translates to CASSPLTGTTQGETQYF.

This clonotype was counted many times. V usage is TRBV28 and J usage is TRBJ2-7; 13 nucleotides align to TRBD2. This CDR3 is built from 14 residues. From germline, CDR1 is MDHEN and CDR2 SYDVKM. After removal of 6 bases from V and 5 bases from J, the junction contained 4 bases not matched to a gene. CDR3 coding DNA: TGTGCCAGCAGGCGAGGACTAGCGGGAGACGAGCAGTACTTC. Residues: CASRRGLAGDEQYF.

The sample holds many counts of this clonotype. V gene TRBV5-1 combines with J gene TRBJ2-3; TRBD1 aligns across 8 bases. Trimming removed 4 bases from V and 4 bases from J; junction bases left unmatched: 2. Germline V CDR1 and CDR2: SGHRS, YFSETQ. This CDR3 has 13 amino acids. The CDR3 here is CASSPGGSDTQYF. In nucleotides, the CDR3 is TGCGCCAGCAGCCCAGGGGGCTCAGATACGCAGTATTTT.

This clonotype was found many times. The chain has TRBV28 and TRBJ2-7, with 9 positions matching TRBD1. The germline CDR1 and CDR2 sequences are MDHEN and SYDVKM. CDR3 length equals 14 residues. The trim removed 10 bases at V and 3 bases at J, leaving 10 bases unmatched. The DNA of the CDR3 is TGTGCCACCAGAGGGACAGGGCGAGGCTACGAGCAGTACTTC. Translation: CATRGTGRGYEQYF.

In the case of this clonotype: It is likely a read error: a sequence one base away is far more abundant. The V call is TRBV12-3 or TRBV12-4, the J call TRBJ2-5, with D perhaps matching TRBD1 (5 bases). CDR3 length equals 14 residues. The V and J ends lost 5 bases and 1 base respectively, with 11 bases between them. The CDR3 reads CASSDADIQETQYF. DNA of the CDR3: TGTGCCAGCAGTGATGCGGACATCCAAGAGACCCAGTACTTC.

Worth noting for this clonotype: With a much larger clone just one base away, this may be a read error. The chain couples TRBV6-2 or TRBV6-3 to TRBJ1-5; 9 nucleotides line up with TRBD1. This CDR3 comprises 19 residues. Germline V CDR1 and CDR2: MNHEY, SVGEGT. In nucleotides, the CDR3 is TGTGCCGGCAGGGACCCGGGACAGGGATCCACTTATAGCAATCAGCCCCAGCATTTT. Its protein is CAGRDPGQGSTYSNQPQHF.

This clonotype occurred many times. The chain uses TRBV15 and TRBJ1-5; the match to TRBD1 covers 12 bases. CDR3 length: 14 residues. V was clipped by 5 bases and J by 7 bases; unmatched bases: 3. Germline-derived CDR1 and CDR2 are LNHNV and YYDKDF (reference sequence). CDR3 loop: CATSGTGGFQPQHF. Here the CDR3 DNA reads TGTGCCACCAGCGGGACAGGGGGCTTCCAGCCCCAGCATTTT.

This clonotype was seen many times. The V and J genes are TRBV28 and TRBJ2-2; 13 bases agree with TRBD2. CDR1 and CDR2 from the germline V gene are MDHEN and SYDVKM. The CDR3 loop spans 17 amino acids. V trimming: 5 bases; J trimming: 4 bases; junction bases outside the gene matches: 7. CDR3 residues: CASSTGLAGVFTGELFF. CDR3 sequence (DNA): TGTGCCAGCAGTACTGGACTAGCGGGAGTGTTCACCGGGGAGCTGTTTTTT.

There are many counts of this clonotype. The chain couples TRBV10-3 to TRBJ1-1, with D hard to call. Germline V gives CDR1 ENHRY, CDR2 SYGVKD. The CDR3 runs to 13 residues. Trimming pared 6 bases from V and 1 base from J, leaving 9 bases between. CDR3 DNA sequence: TGTGCCATCAGCGGGGAGACGAACACTGAAGCTTTCTTT. Translating gives CAISGETNTEAFF.

This clonotype came up many times. The genes are TRBV19 and TRBJ1-2; tentative D call: TRBD1 (6 bases). Trimming took off 3 bases at V and 3 bases at J, with 14 bases between the two ends. Germline loops: CDR1 LNHDA, CDR2 SQIVND (reference sequence). The CDR3 extends over 15 amino acids. In DNA, the CDR3 is TGTGCCAGTAGTATGGGGGCAGGCGGCGACTATGGCTACACCTTC. Its translation: CASSMGAGGDYGYTF.

This clonotype has more than one count but fewer than ten. The chain links TRBV12-5 to TRBJ2-3; possibly TRBD2 for D (6 bases). The V end lost 3 bases, the J end lost 0 bases, and 10 bases lay between the germline ends. In germline, CDR1 is LGHNT, CDR2 FRNRAP. The CDR3 spans 15 residues. In DNA, the CDR3 is TGTGCTAGTGGTTTACCGGGGACTAGCACAGATACGCAGTATTTT. Encoded protein: CASGLPGTSTDTQYF.

This chain links TRBV3-1 with TRBJ2-1; D perhaps matches TRBD2 (5 bases). The V and J ends lost 1 base and 3 bases respectively, with 10 bases between them. Germline CDR1 LGHDT, CDR2 YNNKEL (reference sequence). There are 15 residues in the CDR3. CDR3 amino acids: CASSQVQAVYNEQFF. The CDR3 nucleotides are TGTGCCAGCAGCCAAGTCCAAGCGGTCTACAATGAGCAGTTCTTC.

This clonotype was counted ten times or more. This chain uses TRBV7-9 with TRBJ1-6, with D uncertain. This CDR3 region has 11 residues. V was cut by 0 bases and J by 13 bases, with 4 bases left in between. Germline V gives CDR1 SEHNR, CDR2 FQNEAQ (reference sequence). This chain's CDR3 is CASSLAEPLHF. The CDR3 DNA reads TGTGCCAGCAGCTTAGCTGAGCCCCTCCACTTT.

The sample holds a few counts of this clonotype. The V gene is TRBV30, the J gene TRBJ2-1; 9 nucleotides match TRBD1. The V gene's germline CDR1 is GTSNPN and CDR2 SVGIG (reference sequence). The J segment lost 4 bases and the V segment lost 2 bases, leaving 9 bases of the junction unmatched. The CDR3 covers 16 residues. The CDR3 is CAWSTGQGLRYNEQFF. In DNA, the CDR3 is TGTGCCTGGAGTACGGGACAGGGATTAAGGTACAATGAGCAGTTCTTC.

There are a few counts of this clonotype. The chain uses TRBV7-3 and TRBJ2-1; a possible D gene is TRBD2 (6 bases). V gave up 5 bases and J gave up 3 bases, with 14 bases separating them. The length of the CDR3 is 15 residues. Per the germline V gene, CDR1 is SGHTA and CDR2 is FQGTGA. The CDR3 DNA reads as TGTGCCAGCAGCCTGCTAGCGACCGACTACAATGAGCAGTTCTTC. As protein: CASSLLATDYNEQFF.

This clonotype was seen at least ten times. The chain employs TRBV7-2 and TRBJ1-1, with D possibly being TRBD1 (5 bases). There are 15 residues in the CDR3. Trimming cost V 2 bases and J 4 bases, with 14 bases left between them. The germline CDR1 and CDR2 sequences are SGHTA and FQGNSA. CDR3 sequence: CASSLSRGAGTEAFF. CDR3 in DNA: TGTGCCAGCAGCTTAAGTAGGGGCGCGGGCACTGAAGCTTTCTTT.

Details on this clonotype: The junction differs from germline at one of its ends, possibly a read error. This chain connects TRBV7-6 to TRBJ1-3; D call uncertain. This CDR3 is 17 amino acids long. Germline V lookup: CDR1 SGHVS, CDR2 FNYEAQ. The CDR3 reads CVSSQPRKDYSGNTIYF. CDR3 in DNA: TGTGTCAGCAGCCAACCCAGGAAGGATTACTCTGGAAACACCATATATTTT.

This clonotype appeared a few times. The chain carries TRBV2 and TRBJ2-7; D is tentatively TRBD1 or TRBD2 (5 bases each). The CDR3 covers 17 residues. Germline V gene lookup returns CDR1 SNHLY and CDR2 FYNNEI. Trimming pared 8 bases from V and 0 bases from J, leaving 23 bases between. CDR3 protein: CASQRLRAETSSYEQYF. CDR3 nucleotide sequence: TGTGCCAGCCAGCGGCTCAGGGCCGAAACTTCCTCCTACGAGCAGTACTTC.